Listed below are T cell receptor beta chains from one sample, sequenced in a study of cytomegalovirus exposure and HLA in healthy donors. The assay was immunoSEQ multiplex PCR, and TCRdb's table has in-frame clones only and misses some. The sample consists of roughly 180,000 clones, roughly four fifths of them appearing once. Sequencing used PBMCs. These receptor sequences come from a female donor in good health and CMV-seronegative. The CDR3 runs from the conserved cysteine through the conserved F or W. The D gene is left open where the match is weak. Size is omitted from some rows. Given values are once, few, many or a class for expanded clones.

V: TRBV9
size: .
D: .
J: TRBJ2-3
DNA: TGTGCCAGCAGCGGACAGGTTAGCACAGATACGCAGTATTTT
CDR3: CASSGQVSTDTQYF

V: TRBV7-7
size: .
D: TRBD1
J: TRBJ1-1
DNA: TGTGCTAGCAGCTTCAGGGACAGGGGTGAAGCTTTCTTT
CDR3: CASSFRDRGEAFF

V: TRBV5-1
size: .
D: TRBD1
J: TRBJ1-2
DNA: TGCGCCAGCAGAGAACAGGCAGGGGGCTATGGCTACACCTTC
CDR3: CASREQAGGYGYTF

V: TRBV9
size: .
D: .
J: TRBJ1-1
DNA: TGTGCCAGCAGGAAGGGGTCAAGTGACACTGAAGCTTTCTTT
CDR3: CASRKGSSDTEAFF

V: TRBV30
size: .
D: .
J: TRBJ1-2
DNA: TGTGCCTGGAGTGGGGGACACTCGAGTAACTATGGCTACACCTTC
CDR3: CAWSGGHSSNYGYTF

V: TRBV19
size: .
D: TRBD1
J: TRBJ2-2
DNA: TGTGCCAGTAGTGTATCCGCCGGGACAGCGAAACTGAACACCGGGGAGCTGTTTTTT
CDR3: CASSVSAGTAKLNTGELFF

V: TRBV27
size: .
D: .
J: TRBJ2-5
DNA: TGTGCCATCGGGAGTGGGAAAGATAGAGAGACCCAGTACTTC
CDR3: CAIGSGKDRETQYF

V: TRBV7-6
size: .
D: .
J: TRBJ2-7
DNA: TGTGCCAGCAGCCCCGGTCTAACCTACGAGCAGTACTTC
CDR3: CASSPGLTYEQYF

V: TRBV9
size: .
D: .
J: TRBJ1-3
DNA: TGTGCCAGCAGCGTAGGAGGAAAGGGAGTATCTGGAAACACCATATATTTT
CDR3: CASSVGGKGVSGNTIYF

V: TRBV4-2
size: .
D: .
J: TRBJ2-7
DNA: TGTGCCAGCAGCCAAGAAGGCGGAGGGGTTGCGGGCGAGCAGTACTTC
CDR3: CASSQEGGGVAGEQYF

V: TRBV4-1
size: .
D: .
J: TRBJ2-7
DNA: TGCGCCAGCAGCCAAGAGCATGGGCACGAGCAGTACTTC
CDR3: CASSQEHGHEQYF

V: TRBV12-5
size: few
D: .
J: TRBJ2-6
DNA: TGTGCTAGTGGTTTGGGGACAGAGGGGGTAGGCCTGACTTTC
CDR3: CASGLGTEGVGLTF

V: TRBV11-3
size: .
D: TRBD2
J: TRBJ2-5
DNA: TGTGCCAGCAGCTTTAGCGGGGCGAACCAAGAGACCCAGTACTTC
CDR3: CASSFSGANQETQYF

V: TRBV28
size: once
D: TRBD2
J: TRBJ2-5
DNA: TGTGCCAGCCTAGCGGGAGGGGGTGAGACCCAGTACTTC
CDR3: CASLAGGGETQYF

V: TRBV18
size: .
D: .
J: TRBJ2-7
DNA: TGTGCCAGCTCATCCGGCAGGGACAACGAGCAGTACTTC
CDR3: CASSSGRDNEQYF

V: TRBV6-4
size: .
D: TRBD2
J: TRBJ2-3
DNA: TGTGCCAGCAAGCTGACTGGGACTAGCGGCACAGATACGCAGTATTTT
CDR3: CASKLTGTSGTDTQYF

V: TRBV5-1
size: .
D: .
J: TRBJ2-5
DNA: TGCGCCAGCAGCTTCGCCGGGACTGGAGGGGAGACCCAGTACTTC
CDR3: CASSFAGTGGETQYF

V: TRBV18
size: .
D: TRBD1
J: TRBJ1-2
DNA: TGTGCCAGCTCAGGACGACAGGGGTTTGACAATGGCTACACCTTC
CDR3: CASSGRQGFDNGYTF

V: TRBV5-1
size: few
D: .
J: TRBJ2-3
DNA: TGCGCCAGCAGCTTGGCCGGGACAGATACGCAGTATTTT
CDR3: CASSLAGTDTQYF

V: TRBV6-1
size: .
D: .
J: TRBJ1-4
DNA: TGTGCCAGCAGTCTGACCCCAGGGGAAAAACTGTTTTTT
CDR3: CASSLTPGEKLFF

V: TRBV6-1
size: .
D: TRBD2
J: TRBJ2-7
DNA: TGTGCCAGCAGTGAAGGCACTAGCGGCTACGAGCAGTACTTC
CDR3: CASSEGTSGYEQYF

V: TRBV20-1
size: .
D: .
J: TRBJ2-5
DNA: TGCAGTGCCGCGGGACCCCAGACCCAGTACTTC
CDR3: CSAAGPQTQYF

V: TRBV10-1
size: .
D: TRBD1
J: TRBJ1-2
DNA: TGCGCCAGCAGTGCAAAGACAGGGGCGTATGGCTACACCTTC
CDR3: CASSAKTGAYGYTF

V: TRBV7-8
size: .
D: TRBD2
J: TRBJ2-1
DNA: TGTGCCAGCAGCCTGACTAGCGGGAGGACATACAATGAGCAGTTCTTC
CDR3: CASSLTSGRTYNEQFF

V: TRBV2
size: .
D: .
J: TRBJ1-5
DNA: TGTGCCAGCAGAGGGGAATGGGGCCAGCCCCAGCATTTT
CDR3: CASRGEWGQPQHF

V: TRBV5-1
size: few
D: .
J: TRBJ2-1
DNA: TGCGCCAGCAGAACAACGGTGTTTGGAGAAGGATTCGATGAGCAGTTCTTC
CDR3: CASRTTVFGEGFDEQFF

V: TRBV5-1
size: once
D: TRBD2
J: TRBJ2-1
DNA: TGCGCCAGCAGCTTCGGGTCTAGCGGGAGGAGAGGGCGGGATGAGCAGTTCTTC
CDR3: CASSFGSSGRRGRDEQFF

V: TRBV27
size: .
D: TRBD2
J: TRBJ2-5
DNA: TGTGCCAGCACGGGGGCGGGAGGGCGGGAGACCCAGTACTTC
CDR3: CASTGAGGRETQYF

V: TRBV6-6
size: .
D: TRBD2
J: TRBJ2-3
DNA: TGTGCCAGCAGTGCCTCATTAGCGGGGAGCACAGATACGCAGTATTTT
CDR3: CASSASLAGSTDTQYF

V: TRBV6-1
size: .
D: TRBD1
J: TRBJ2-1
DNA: TGTGCCAGCAGTAGGACAGGGGGCAATGAGCAGTTCTTC
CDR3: CASSRTGGNEQFF

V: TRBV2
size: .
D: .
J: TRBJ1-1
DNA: TGTGCCAGCAGTGACAGGCTGAGCACTGAAGCTTTCTTT
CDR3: CASSDRLSTEAFF

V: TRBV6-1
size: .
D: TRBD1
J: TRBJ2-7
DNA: TGTGCCAGCAGAGTCCCGGGACAGCCCGAGCAGTACTTC
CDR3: CASRVPGQPEQYF

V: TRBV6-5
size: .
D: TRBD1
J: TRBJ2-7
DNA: TGTGCCAGCAGTTACGGGACAGGGGCTTACGAGCAGTACTTC
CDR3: CASSYGTGAYEQYF

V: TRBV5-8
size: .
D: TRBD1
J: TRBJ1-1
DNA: TGTGCCAGCAGCCCCTTACTGGGACAGGGAGGCACTGAAGCTTTCTTT
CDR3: CASSPLLGQGGTEAFF

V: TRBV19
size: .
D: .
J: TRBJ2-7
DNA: TGTGCCAGTAGTATACGCGGCAGGGGGGACTACGAGCAGTACTTC
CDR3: CASSIRGRGDYEQYF

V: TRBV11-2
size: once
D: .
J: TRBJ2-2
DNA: TGTGCCAGCAGCTCCCGTAGCGCCACCGGGGAGCTGTTTTTT
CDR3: CASSSRSATGELFF

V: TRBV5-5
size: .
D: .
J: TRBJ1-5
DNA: TGTGCCAGCAGCGTAGACAGGCCAGATCAGCCCCAGCATTTT
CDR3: CASSVDRPDQPQHF

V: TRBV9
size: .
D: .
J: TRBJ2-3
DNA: TGTGCCAGCAGCCCCCGCGTCGCATCCACAGATACGCAGTATTTT
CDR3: CASSPRVASTDTQYF

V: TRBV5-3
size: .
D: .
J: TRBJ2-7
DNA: TGTGCCAGAAGCGTATATGACAGGCCCGACTACGAGCAGTACTTC
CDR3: CARSVYDRPDYEQYF

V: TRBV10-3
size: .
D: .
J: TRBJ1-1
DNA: TGTGCCATCAGTGAGGCCAGGGCAATGAGCACTGAAGCTTTCTTT
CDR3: CAISEARAMSTEAFF

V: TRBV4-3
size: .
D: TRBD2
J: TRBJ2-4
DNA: TGCGCCAGCAGCCACGGAGCGGGGGGACGAGGGAAAAACAGTCAGTACTTC
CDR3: CASSHGAGGRGKNSQYF

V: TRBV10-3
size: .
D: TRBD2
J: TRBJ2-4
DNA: TGTGCCACTTCGACTAGCGGGAGTTTCGCCAAAAACATTCAGTACTTC
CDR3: CATSTSGSFAKNIQYF

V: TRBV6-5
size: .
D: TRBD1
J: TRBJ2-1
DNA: TGTGCCAGCAGAGTTCCCACCGACAGGGGTGAGCAGTTCTTC
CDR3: CASRVPTDRGEQFF

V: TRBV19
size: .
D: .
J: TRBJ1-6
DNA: TGTGCCAGTAGTATATGGGAGGGATATAATTCACCCCTCCACTTT
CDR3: CASSIWEGYNSPLHF

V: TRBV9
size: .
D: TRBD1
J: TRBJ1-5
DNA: TGTGCCAGCAGCGTGGGGACAGGGGACCAGCCCCAGCATTTT
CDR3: CASSVGTGDQPQHF

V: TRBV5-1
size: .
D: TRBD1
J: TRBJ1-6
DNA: TGCGCCAGCAGGGCCGGGACAGATAATTCACCCCTCCACTTT
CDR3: CASRAGTDNSPLHF

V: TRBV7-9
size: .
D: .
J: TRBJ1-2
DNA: TGTGCCAGCAGCTTTCGGGTTCTCGAGGGCTACACCTTC
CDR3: CASSFRVLEGYTF

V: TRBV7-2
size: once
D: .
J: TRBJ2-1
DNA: TGTGCCAGCAGCCCCCGCGGTAGTCACGATGAGCAGTTCTTC
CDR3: CASSPRGSHDEQFF

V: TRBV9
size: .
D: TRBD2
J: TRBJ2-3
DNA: TGTGCCAGCAGCCCGACTTCTAGCGGGGGGGCCCCAGATACGCAGTATTTT
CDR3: CASSPTSSGGAPDTQYF

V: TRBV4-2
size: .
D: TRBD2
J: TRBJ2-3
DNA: TGTGCCAGCAGCCAAGGGAGCAGAGCGGGAGGTGTGGCAGATACGCAGTATTTT
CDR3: CASSQGSRAGGVADTQYF

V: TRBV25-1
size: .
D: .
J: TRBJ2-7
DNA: TGTGCCAGCAGTGCGTTACTAGTAATGGTCAACGAGCAGTACTTC
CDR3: CASSALLVMVNEQYF

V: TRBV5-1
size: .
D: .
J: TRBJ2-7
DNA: TGCGCCAGCAGCCCCCCTAGCTCCTACGAGCAGTACTTC
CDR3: CASSPPSSYEQYF

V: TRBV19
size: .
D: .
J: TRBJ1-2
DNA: TGTGCCAGTAGTATTAGTTACGGTCTTAACTATGGCTACACCTTC
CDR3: CASSISYGLNYGYTF

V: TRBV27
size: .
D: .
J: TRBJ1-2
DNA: TGTGCCAGCTCTTCAGGGGCGGGCTATGGCTACACCTTC
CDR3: CASSSGAGYGYTF

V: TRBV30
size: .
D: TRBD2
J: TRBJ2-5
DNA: TGTGCCTGGAGTGTCCGAGCGGGAGGTAGCGAGACCCAGTACTTC
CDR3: CAWSVRAGGSETQYF

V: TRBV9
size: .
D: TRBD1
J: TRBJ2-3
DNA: TGTGCCAGCAGCGTCGGACAGGGGGACACAGATACGCAGTATTTT
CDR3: CASSVGQGDTDTQYF

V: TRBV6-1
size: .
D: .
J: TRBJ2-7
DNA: TGTGCCAGCAGTGAAGGGGTGGACTACCCGGGGCAGTACTTC
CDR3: CASSEGVDYPGQYF